This is a list of T cell receptor beta chains from one sample in a study of blood T cells in healthy people across ages. One entry per CDR3 protein results from TCRdb running MiXCR on the 5' RACE reads. The sample has about 1.4 million distinct CDR3 sequences, roughly 59% seen once. Source material: blood. All receptors derive from a man younger than 35 in good health. CDR3s include the opening cysteine and the closing phenylalanine or tryptophan. D genes are given only for firm matches. Clone size, where shown, is once, few, many, or a class for clones that have expanded.

TRBV20-1	NA	NA	TRBJ2-7	TGCAGTGCTAAAACGGGGGCCTTTAGCTCCTACGAGCAGTACTTC	CSAKTGAFSSYEQYF
TRBV9	TRBD2	once	TRBJ2-1	TGTGCCAGCAGCCTCAGACTAGCGGGAGGCCAGAATGAGCAGTTCTTC	CASSLRLAGGQNEQFF
TRBV6-2/TRBV6-3	NA	NA	TRBJ1-1	TGTGCCAGCAGATACGCCGGGCGGACAACGAACACTGAAGCTTTCTTT	CASRYAGRTTNTEAFF
TRBV3-1	TRBD1	NA	TRBJ2-1	TGTGCCAGCAGCCACCCCGGGACAGGGAGGAATGAGCAGTTCTTC	CASSHPGTGRNEQFF
TRBV29-1	NA	few	TRBJ2-3	TGCAGCGGGCAAAGGACTGATACGCAGTATTTT	CSGQRTDTQYF
TRBV12-3/TRBV12-4	TRBD1	NA	TRBJ2-1	TGTGCCAGCAGGACCCTAGTGAGGGGGCTAGAGAATGAGCAGTTCTTC	CASRTLVRGLENEQFF
TRBV6-5	NA	NA	TRBJ2-7	TGTGCCAGCAGTTACTCTGTCCAGGGCGAGCAGTACTTC	CASSYSVQGEQYF
TRBV11-2	TRBD2	NA	TRBJ2-1	TGTGCCAGCAGCGTGGGACTAGCGGGGCCTAGCTCCTACAATGAGCAGTTCTTC	CASSVGLAGPSSYNEQFF
TRBV27	NA	NA	TRBJ1-1	TGTGCCAGCAGTTTAGTGCAGGCAGGGGAAGCTTTCTTT	CASSLVQAGEAFF
TRBV7-2	TRBD1	NA	TRBJ2-1	TGTGCCAGCAGCCTCCGACAGGGGGCCTACAATGAGCAGTTCTTC	CASSLRQGAYNEQFF
TRBV6-5	NA	NA	TRBJ2-5	TGTGCCAGCTTGTGGGCGGGGACCCAGTACTTC	CASLWAGTQYF
TRBV6-6	NA	few	TRBJ2-1	TGTGCCAGCATTGCAGGGGCGGAGCAGTTCTTC	CASIAGAEQFF
TRBV12-3/TRBV12-4	TRBD2	NA	TRBJ2-2	TGTGCCAGCAGTCCGAGCGGGAGGACCGGGGAGCTGTTTTTT	CASSPSGRTGELFF
TRBV5-1	NA	NA	TRBJ1-2	TGCGCCAGCAGCTTTGGGACGGTACTTTATGGCTACACCTTC	CASSFGTVLYGYTF
TRBV29-1	TRBD1	once	TRBJ1-1	TGCAGCGTTGTTCGACAGACAGGGGGAGGAATGAACACTGAAGCTTTCTTT	CSVVRQTGGGMNTEAFF
TRBV7-2	NA	few	TRBJ2-3	TGTGCCAGCAGCGGTGTAGCGGGCACAGATACGCAGTATTTT	CASSGVAGTDTQYF
TRBV20-1	NA	few	TRBJ1-4	TGCAGTGCTAGTCTCCCCACGGAGAAACTGTTTTTT	CSASLPTEKLFF
TRBV7-6	NA	NA	TRBJ2-7	TGTGCCAGCAGCTTATTAGGGGACACAGACGAGCAGTACTTC	CASSLLGDTDEQYF
TRBV9	TRBD1	NA	TRBJ1-2	TGTGCCAGCAGAACGGACAGGGGATATTTGAGGGATGGCTACACCTTC	CASRTDRGYLRDGYTF
TRBV10-3	NA	NA	TRBJ1-1	TGTGCCATCACAGACAACAAGCAGAACACTGAAGCTTTCTTT	CAITDNKQNTEAFF
TRBV2	NA	NA	TRBJ2-4	TGTGCCAGCAGTGATCCAGGGGCCTCTCCCAAAAACATTCAGTACTTC	CASSDPGASPKNIQYF
TRBV29-1	NA	few	TRBJ2-1	TGCAGCGTTGAAGGAAACTTGTACAATGAGCAGTTCTTC	CSVEGNLYNEQFF
TRBV7-2	NA	NA	TRBJ1-6	TGTGCCAGCAGCTTAGCCGACAAGGTTTCACCCCTCCACTTT	CASSLADKVSPLHF